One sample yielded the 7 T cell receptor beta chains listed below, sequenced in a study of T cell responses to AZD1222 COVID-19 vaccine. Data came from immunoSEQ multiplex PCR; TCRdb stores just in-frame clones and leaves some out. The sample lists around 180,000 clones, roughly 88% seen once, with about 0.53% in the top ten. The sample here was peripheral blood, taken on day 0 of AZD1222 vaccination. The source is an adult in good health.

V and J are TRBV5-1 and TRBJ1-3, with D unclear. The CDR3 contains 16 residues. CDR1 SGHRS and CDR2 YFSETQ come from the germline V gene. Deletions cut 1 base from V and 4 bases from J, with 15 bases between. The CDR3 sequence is CASSLLGFSDGNTIYF. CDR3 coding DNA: TGCGCCAGCAGCTTGCTTGGTTTTTCGGACGGAAACACCATATATTTT.

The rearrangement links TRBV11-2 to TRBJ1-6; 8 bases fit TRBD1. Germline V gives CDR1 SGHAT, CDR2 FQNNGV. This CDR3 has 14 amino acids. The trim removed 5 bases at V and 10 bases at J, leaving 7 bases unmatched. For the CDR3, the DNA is TGTGCCAGCAGCCTAAGGACAGGGCGCTCACCCCTCCACTTT. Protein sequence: CASSLRTGRSPLHF.

In DNA, the CDR3 is TGTGCCAGCAGCCACGAAGAGACCCAGTACTTC. Translation: CASSHEETQYF. The V call is TRBV14, the J call TRBJ2-5, with D unclear. CDR1 and CDR2 from the germline V gene are SGHDN and FVKESK. The CDR3 is 11 residues long. Trimming cost V 3 bases and J 3 bases, with 2 bases left between them.

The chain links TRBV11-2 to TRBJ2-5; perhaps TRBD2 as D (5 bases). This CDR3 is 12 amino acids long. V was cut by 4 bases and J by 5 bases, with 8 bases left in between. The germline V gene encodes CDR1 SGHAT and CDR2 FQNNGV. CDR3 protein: CASSSRGETQYF. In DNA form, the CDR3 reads TGTGCCAGCAGCTCAAGAGGGGAGACCCAGTACTTC. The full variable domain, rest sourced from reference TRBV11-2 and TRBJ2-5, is EAGVAQSPRYKIIEKRQSVAFWCNPISGHATLYWYQQILGQGPKLLIQFQNNGVVDDSQLPKDRFSAERLKGVDSTLKIQPAKLEDSAVYLCASSSRGETQYFGPGTRLLVL.

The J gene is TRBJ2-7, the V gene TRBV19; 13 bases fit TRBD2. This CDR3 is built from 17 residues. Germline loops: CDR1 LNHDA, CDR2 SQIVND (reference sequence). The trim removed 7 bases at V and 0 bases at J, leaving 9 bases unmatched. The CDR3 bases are TGTGCCAGTATTACGACTAGCGGGAGGAATACCTCCTACGAGCAGTACTTC. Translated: CASITTSGRNTSYEQYF.

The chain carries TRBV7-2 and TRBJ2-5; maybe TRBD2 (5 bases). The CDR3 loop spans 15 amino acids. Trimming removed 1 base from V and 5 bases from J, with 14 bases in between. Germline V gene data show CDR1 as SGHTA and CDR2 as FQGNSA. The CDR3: CASSLGGLAGETQYF. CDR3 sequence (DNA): TGTGCCAGCAGCTTAGGAGGCCTAGCCGGGGAGACCCAGTACTTC.

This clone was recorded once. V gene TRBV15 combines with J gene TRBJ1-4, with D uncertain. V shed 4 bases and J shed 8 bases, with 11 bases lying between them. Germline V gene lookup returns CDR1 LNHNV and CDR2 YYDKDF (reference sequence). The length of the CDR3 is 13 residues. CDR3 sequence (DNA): TGTGCCACCAGCAACGCCCCGGGCGAAAAACTGTTTTTT. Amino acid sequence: CATSNAPGEKLFF.